This T cell receptor (beta chain) was found in a study of T cells in Graves' hyperthyroidism and ophthalmopathy. The CDR3 loop spans 12 amino acids. Per the germline V gene, CDR1 is DFQATT and CDR2 is SNEGSKA (reference sequence). V lost 6 bases and J lost 9, with 15 bases in between. TCR beta CDR3 sequences were amplified from RNA transcripts. During a first-round RT-PCR of the TCR CDR3, the HTBI primer set was used. Using its own MiXCR run on the multiplex PCR reads, TCRdb lists one record per CDR3 protein. The sample includes fewer than 700,000 distinct CDR3 sequences, under 20% of them seen just once.

This chain uses TRBV20-1 with TRBJ2-4; tentatively, D is TRBD1 or TRBD2 (6 bases each). The source of this sequence is a woman in her late teens or twenties with Graves' ophthalmopathy. The specimen was blood. CDR3 nucleotide sequence: TGCAGTGCAAGGGGGGCCCGGACCATTCAGTACTTC. This sequence encodes CSARGARTIQYF.